This T cell receptor beta chain comes out of a study of blood T cells in healthy people across ages. Overall study findings and caveats: Older age went with lower TCR beta diversity per million T cells, in a roughly linear way.

A second PCR of 7 to 11 cycles used a sample-barcoded 5' primer and a J-beta primer mix. TCRdb ran MiXCR on the 5' RACE reads and lists one entry per CDR3 protein. The sample holds about 280,000 distinct CDR3 sequences, 25% to 30% seen once. As concerns this clonotype: Antigen specificity is unknown. With a much larger clone just one base away, this may be a read error.

CDR3 length: 15 amino acids. The germline CDR1 and CDR2 sequences are SQVTM and ANQGSEA. Trimming left V 6 bases short and J 1 base short, with 15 bases between. The sample taken for sequencing was blood. The receptor was isolated from a woman in her 70s in good health. This rearrangement joins TRBV29-1 to TRBJ1-4; TRBD1 is a possible D gene (6 bases). The chain's CDR3 is CSVYAGVGTNEKLFF. CDR3 DNA: TGCAGCGTGTATGCAGGGGTTGGAACTAATGAAAAACTGTTTTTT.